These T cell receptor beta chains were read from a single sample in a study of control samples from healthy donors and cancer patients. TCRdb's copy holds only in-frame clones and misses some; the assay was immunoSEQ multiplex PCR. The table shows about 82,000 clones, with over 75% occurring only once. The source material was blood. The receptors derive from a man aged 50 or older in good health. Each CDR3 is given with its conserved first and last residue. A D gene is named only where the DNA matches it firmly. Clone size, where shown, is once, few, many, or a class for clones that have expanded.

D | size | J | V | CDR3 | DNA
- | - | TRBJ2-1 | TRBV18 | CASSRTQGYNEQFF | TGTGCCAGCTCCCGTACTCAGGGCTACAATGAGCAGTTCTTC
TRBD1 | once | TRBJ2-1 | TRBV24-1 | CATRQGGLNEQFF | TGTGCCACCAGACAGGGGGGCTTGAATGAGCAGTTCTTC
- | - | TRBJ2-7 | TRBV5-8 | CASSLRHGQYF | TGTGCCAGCAGCTTGCGGCATGGGCAGTACTTC
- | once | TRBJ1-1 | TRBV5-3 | CARSLAGLFPGNTEAFF | TGTGCCAGAAGCTTGGCAGGGCTCTTCCCCGGAAACACTGAAGCTTTCTTT
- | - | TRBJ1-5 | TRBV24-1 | CATALGNQPQHF | TGTGCCACCGCGCTTGGCAATCAGCCCCAGCATTTT
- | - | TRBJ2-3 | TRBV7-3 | CASSYGTADTDTQYF | TGTGCCAGCAGCTACGGGACGGCTGACACAGATACGCAGTATTTT
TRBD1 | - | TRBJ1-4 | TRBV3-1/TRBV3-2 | CASSQDGTGGEKLFF | TGTGCCAGCAGCCAAGATGGGACAGGGGGTGAAAAACTGTTTTTT
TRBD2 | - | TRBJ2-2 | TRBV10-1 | CASSDMAGAGELFF | TGCGCCAGCAGTGATATGGCGGGGGCCGGGGAGCTGTTTTTT
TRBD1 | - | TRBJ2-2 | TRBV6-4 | CASSDGDRGRTGELFF | TGTGCCAGCAGCGATGGCGACAGGGGCAGAACCGGGGAGCTGTTTTTT
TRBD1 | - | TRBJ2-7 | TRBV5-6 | CASSLDRGRYEQYF | TGTGCCAGCAGCTTGGACAGGGGGCGGTACGAGCAGTACTTC
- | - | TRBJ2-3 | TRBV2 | CASRVEARTDTQYF | TGTGCCAGCAGGGTTGAGGCCAGGACAGATACGCAGTATTTT
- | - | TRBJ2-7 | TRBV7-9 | CASSPRGATGEQYF | TGTGCCAGCAGCCCCAGGGGGGCGACGGGCGAGCAGTACTTC
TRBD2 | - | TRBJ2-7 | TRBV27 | CASRISGRASYEQYF | TGTGCCAGCAGGATTAGCGGGAGGGCCTCCTACGAGCAGTACTTC
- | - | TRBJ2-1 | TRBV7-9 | CASSLSSEAYNEQFF | TGTGCCAGCAGCCTCTCTAGCGAGGCCTACAATGAGCAGTTCTTC
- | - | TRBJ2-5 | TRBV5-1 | CASSLEGGAGETQYF | TGCGCCAGCAGCTTGGAGGGCGGGGCGGGGGAGACCCAGTACTTC
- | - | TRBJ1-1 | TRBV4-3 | CASSQVDSEAFF | TGCGCCAGCAGCCAGGTCGATAGTGAAGCTTTCTTT
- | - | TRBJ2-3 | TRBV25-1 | CATRRGTDTQYF | TGTGCCACGCGGAGAGGCACAGATACGCAGTATTTT
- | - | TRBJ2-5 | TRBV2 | CASSGSKETQYF | TGTGCCAGCAGTGGCAGTAAAGAGACCCAGTACTTC
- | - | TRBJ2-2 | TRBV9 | CASSVGNPSSPGELFF | TGTGCCAGCAGCGTAGGTAACCCCTCCTCTCCCGGGGAGCTGTTTTTT
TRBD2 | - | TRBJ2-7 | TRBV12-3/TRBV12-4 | CASSWTSAYEQYF | TGTGCCAGCAGCTGGACTAGCGCCTACGAGCAGTACTTC
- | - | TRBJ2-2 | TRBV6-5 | CATRGEGGTGELFF | TGTGCCACCCGGGGCGAGGGTGGGACCGGGGAGCTGTTTTTT
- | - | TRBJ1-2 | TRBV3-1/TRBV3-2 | CASSRGSGYTF | TGTGCCAGCAGTCGGGGGAGCGGCTACACCTTC
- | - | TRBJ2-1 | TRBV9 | CASSVEQPNEQFF | TGTGCCAGCAGCGTAGAACAGCCCAATGAGCAGTTCTTC
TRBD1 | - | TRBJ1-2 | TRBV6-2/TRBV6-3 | CASSSNPTGLSGYTF | TGTGCCAGCAGTTCAAACCCGACAGGGCTAAGTGGCTACACCTTC